A selection of T cell receptor beta chains follows, all from one sample in a study of T cell repertoires in cytomegalovirus infection. From the reads, TCRdb called clonotypes with MiXCR, one entry per CDR3 protein. The top ten clones hold 2.5% to 3% of a sample with 680,000 or so distinct CDR3 sequences, roughly a third of them seen once. Source material: PBMCs. All receptors derive from a human donor in good health (CMV status not recorded). Some clones in this sample may be carry-over from other donors' samples. Each CDR3 is given with its conserved first and last residue. D genes are given only for firm matches. A row's size may be missing; if present it is once, few, many or a size class.

d_call	clone_size	v_call	j_call	cdr3_aa	cdr3_nt
-	-	TRBV19	TRBJ2-3	CASSRGQGRDTQYF	TGTGCCAGTAGTAGGGGACAAGGCCGAGATACGCAGTATTTT
-	many	TRBV7-2	TRBJ1-2	CASSAAGHPYGYTF	TGTGCCAGCAGCGCCGCGGGACACCCTTATGGCTACACCTTC
-	once	TRBV27	TRBJ2-7	CASSPRMLSSYEQYF	TGTGCCAGCAGTCCGCGGATGCTGAGCTCCTACGAGCAGTACTTC
TRBD1	few	TRBV6-6	TRBJ1-5	CASSPLGQGKGQPQHF	TGTGCCAGCAGTCCCCTTGGACAGGGCAAGGGTCAGCCCCAGCATTTT
TRBD2	-	TRBV4-1	TRBJ2-5	CASSQDPLGGNQETQYF	TGCGCCAGCAGCCAAGATCCCCTGGGGGGGAACCAAGAGACCCAGTACTTC
TRBD2	-	TRBV30	TRBJ2-5	CAWSTDALAGGRETQYF	TGTGCCTGGAGTACTGACGCGCTAGCGGGGGGCCGAGAGACCCAGTACTTC
TRBD1	once	TRBV7-6	TRBJ2-7	CASSIRQGLWNEQYF	TGTGCCAGCAGCATCAGACAGGGGCTGTGGAACGAGCAGTACTTC
TRBD1	many	TRBV6-1	TRBJ1-2	CASSAQTGGFGGYTF	TGTGCCAGCAGTGCCCAGACAGGGGGCTTCGGTGGCTACACCTTC
-	-	TRBV11-3	TRBJ2-1	CASSLRDREQFF	TGTGCCAGCAGCTTAAGAGACCGTGAGCAGTTCTTC
TRBD2	many	TRBV20-1	TRBJ2-1	CSARLGTSYEQFF	TGCAGTGCTAGACTCGGGACTAGTTATGAGCAGTTCTTC
TRBD1	-	TRBV6-5	TRBJ2-7	CASSYSLVGTGSGEQYF	TGTGCCAGCAGTTACTCTTTAGTAGGGACAGGGTCTGGCGAGCAGTACTTC
TRBD1	few	TRBV5-1	TRBJ2-7	CASSWDRGQGEQYF	TGCGCCAGCAGCTGGGACAGGGGACAAGGGGAGCAGTACTTC
-	-	TRBV6-1	TRBJ1-5	CASSEEDVFRNQPQHF	TGTGCCAGCAGTGAAGAAGACGTTTTTCGCAATCAGCCCCAGCATTTT
TRBD1	few	TRBV28	TRBJ2-1	CASSSAGGRNEQFF	TGTGCCAGCAGTTCAGCAGGGGGAAGGAATGAGCAGTTCTTC
-	-	TRBV24-1	TRBJ2-3	CATSDDKTGRGMGTDTQYF	TGTGCCACCAGTGATGATAAGACGGGGAGAGGAATGGGCACAGATACGCAGTATTTT
-	many	TRBV7-2	TRBJ2-3	CASSLVQGPDTQYF	TGTGCCAGCAGCTTAGTGCAGGGGCCAGATACGCAGTATTTT
TRBD1	few	TRBV28	TRBJ2-7	CASRPDRASYEQYF	TGTGCCAGCAGGCCAGACAGGGCCTCCTACGAGCAGTACTTC
TRBD2	-	TRBV6-1	TRBJ2-7	CASSPISGRASRDYEQYF	TGTGCCAGCAGCCCTATTAGCGGGAGGGCCTCTCGAGACTACGAGCAGTACTTC
TRBD1	few	TRBV24-1	TRBJ1-1	CATSDTGTANTEAFF	TGTGCCACCAGTGACACCGGGACAGCCAACACTGAAGCTTTCTTT
-	-	TRBV29-1	TRBJ1-1	CSVVWGVSTEAFF	TGCAGCGTTGTGTGGGGGGTATCGACTGAAGCTTTCTTT
-	-	TRBV11-2	TRBJ2-1	CASSLETFNEQFF	TGTGCCAGCAGCTTAGAGACTTTCAATGAGCAGTTCTTC
TRBD2	few	TRBV15	TRBJ2-1	CATSRDRAGDNEQFF	TGTGCCACCAGCAGAGATCGGGCGGGGGACAATGAGCAGTTCTTC
-	-	TRBV6-6	TRBJ1-6	CASSYFTAGRNSPLHF	TGTGCCAGCAGTTACTTTACTGCTGGAAGGAATTCACCCCTCCACTTT
-	-	TRBV28	TRBJ1-5	CASSLQISNQPQHF	TGTGCCAGCAGTTTACAGATTAGCAATCAGCCCCAGCATTTT
TRBD1	-	TRBV5-1	TRBJ1-6	CASRDQGGNSPLHF	TGCGCCAGCAGGGATCAGGGGGGGAATTCACCCCTCCACTTT
-	many	TRBV4-1	TRBJ2-7	CASSQGGVGKSSYEQYF	TGCGCCAGCAGCCAAGGAGGAGTGGGGAAGAGCTCCTACGAGCAGTACTTC
-	-	TRBV2	TRBJ1-1	CASRLGSVTEAFF	TGTGCCAGCAGGTTGGGCTCGGTCACTGAAGCTTTCTTT
TRBD1	-	TRBV6-2/TRBV6-3	TRBJ2-2	CASSTGGRELFF	TGTGCCAGCAGTACAGGGGGCCGGGAGCTTTTTTTT
-	-	TRBV20-1	TRBJ2-3	CSATAGTGVDTQYF	TGCAGTGCTACAGCCGGAACGGGGGTAGATACGCAGTATTTT
-	many	TRBV10-3	TRBJ1-4	CAISEILTGGEKLFF	TGTGCCATCAGTGAAATTCTAACCGGGGGAGAAAAACTGTTTTTT
-	few	TRBV20-1	TRBJ1-4	CSARDPQGRDEKLFF	TGCAGTGCTAGAGATCCCCAGGGCAGGGATGAAAAACTGTTTTTT
TRBD1	few	TRBV3-1	TRBJ2-1	CASSPGQGVYNEQFF	TGTGCCAGCAGCCCAGGACAGGGGGTATACAATGAGCAGTTCTTC
-	-	TRBV6-1	TRBJ1-6	CASSETTASSSYNSPLHF	TGTGCCAGCAGTGAAACGACAGCCTCCAGCTCCTATAATTCACCCCTCCACTTT
-	-	TRBV7-9	TRBJ1-5	CASSLVGSDSNQPQHF	TGTGCCAGCAGCTTAGTAGGTTCGGACAGCAATCAGCCCCAGCATTTT
-	-	TRBV25-1	TRBJ1-3	CASSQGFPGNTIYF	TGTGCCAGCAGTCAGGGGTTCCCTGGAAACACCATATATTTT
TRBD1	few	TRBV7-2	TRBJ1-1	CASSQGGPNTEAFF	TGTGCCAGCAGCCAAGGGGGCCCGAACACTGAAGCTTTCTTT
TRBD2	-	TRBV19	TRBJ2-3	CASSMTSGSADTQYF	TGTGCCAGTAGTATGACTAGCGGGAGTGCAGATACGCAGTATTTT
-	-	TRBV7-3	TRBJ1-2	CASSLFPGKDGYTF	TGTGCCAGCAGCTTATTCCCGGGGAAAGATGGCTACACCTTC
TRBD1	-	TRBV28	TRBJ1-4	CASSYPDRGWGDEKLFF	TGTGCCAGCAGTTACCCAGACAGGGGCTGGGGTGATGAAAAACTGTTTTTT
TRBD1	many	TRBV7-2	TRBJ1-3	CASSPYQGVPNTIYF	TGTGCCAGCAGCCCCTATCAGGGGGTCCCAAACACCATATATTTT
TRBD2	-	TRBV29-1	TRBJ2-1	CSVVGGRVYNEQFF	TGCAGCGTTGTCGGCGGGAGGGTCTACAATGAGCAGTTCTTC
TRBD1	few	TRBV12-3/TRBV12-4	TRBJ2-3	CASSLATSRGTDTQYF	TGTGCCAGCAGTTTGGCCACCAGCAGGGGGACAGATACGCAGTATTTT
-	-	TRBV7-2	TRBJ1-3	CASSLRMSSGNTIYF	TGTGCCAGCAGCTTACGGATGAGCTCTGGAAACACCATATATTTT
-	-	TRBV27	TRBJ1-6	CASSLIVPRGASSYNSPLHF	TGTGCCAGCAGTTTAATCGTCCCACGAGGGGCGAGCTCCTATAATTCACCCCTCCACTTT
-	-	TRBV6-1	TRBJ2-7	CDSRPDRTATYEQYF	TGTGACAGCAGGCCAGACAGGACAGCTACATACGAGCAGTACTTC
-	many	TRBV12-3/TRBV12-4	TRBJ1-5	CASSRFGDQPQHF	TGTGCCAGCAGTCGATTTGGGGATCAGCCCCAGCATTTT
-	many	TRBV7-8	TRBJ2-1	CASLNISTYNEQFF	TGTGCCAGCCTTAACATCTCTACCTACAATGAGCAGTTCTTC
-	-	TRBV6-6	TRBJ2-1	CASSFKYNEQFF	TGTGCCAGCAGTTTTAAATACAATGAGCAGTTCTTC
-	-	TRBV4-1	TRBJ1-6	CASSQVGLLPNSPLHF	TGCGCCAGCAGCCAAGTGGGACTTCTCCCTAATTCACCCCTCCACTTT
-	-	TRBV12-3/TRBV12-4	TRBJ2-3	CASSPSGQYTDTQYF	TGTGCCAGCAGCCCTTCGGGACAATACACAGATACGCAGTATTTT
TRBD1	many	TRBV12-3/TRBV12-4	TRBJ2-5	CASSRQGKRETQYF	TGTGCCAGCAGTCGACAGGGGAAACGGGAGACCCAGTACTTC
-	-	TRBV20-1	TRBJ1-1	CSARLLGGVSLFTEAFF	TGCAGTGCTAGACTCCTTGGGGGCGTTAGTTTGTTTACTGAAGCTTTCTTT
-	few	TRBV6-6	TRBJ1-1	CASTSRDTEAFF	TGTGCCAGCACTTCGAGGGACACTGAAGCTTTCTTT
-	-	TRBV19	TRBJ2-1	CASSLAGTAYEQFF	TGTGCCAGTAGTCTAGCCGGGACCGCGTATGAGCAGTTCTTC
-	few	TRBV11-2	TRBJ2-2	CASSAARGSTGELFF	TGTGCCAGCAGCGCAGCGAGGGGATCCACCGGGGAGCTGTTTTTT
-	once	TRBV20-1	TRBJ2-5	CSARRGGWETQYF	TGCAGTGCTAGGAGGGGAGGCTGGGAGACCCAGTACTTC
TRBD2	-	TRBV11-3	TRBJ2-7	CASSYASGSYEQYF	TGTGCCAGCAGTTATGCTAGCGGGAGCTACGAGCAGTACTTC
-	many	TRBV20-1	TRBJ2-4	CSARESSVAAKNIQYF	TGCAGTGCTAGAGAGTCCAGCGTGGCGGCCAAAAACATTCAGTACTTC